This T cell receptor (beta chain) was profiled in a study of blood T cell repertoires in COVID-19. At the level of the study: COVID-19 samples, acute and convalescent, were from the United States, Italy and Spain. PBMCs, B-cell-depleted T cells, or T cells provided the cDNA or gDNA that made up the material.

Authors' data handling: From reference gene primer amplification, estimates of nucleated cell counts were derived. The repertoire was sequenced with immunoSEQ multiplex PCR; TCRdb's copy has only in-frame clones and lacks some. The V and J calls and the clone size are those of that table, but D and trimming were determined from the DNA. The sample holds tens of thousands of clones, around nine tenths seen once. Per the germline V gene, CDR1 is SQVTM and CDR2 is ANQGSEA. V trimming: 0 bases; J trimming: 0 bases; junction bases outside the gene matches: 3. The CDR3 extends over 15 amino acids. The chain links TRBV29-1 to TRBJ1-1, with 8 bases that match TRBD1. The TCR originated in a human donor with active COVID-19. The donor label of this sample is uncertain. The sample taken for sequencing was peripheral blood. CDR3 in amino acids: CSVEDRQGMNTEAFF. The CDR3 DNA sequence: TGCAGCGTTGAAGATAGACAGGGGATGAACACTGAAGCTTTCTTT.